One sample yielded the 8 T cell receptor beta chains listed below, sequenced in a study of PD-1 blockade in classical Hodgkin lymphoma. Assay used: immunoSEQ multiplex PCR; TCRdb lists only in-frame clones, some missing. There are 95,000 or so clones in the sample; approximately 88% occur only once, and 10% to 15% lies in the top ten. With no exception, relapse followed autologous stem cell transplantation in all patients, and brentuximab vedotin exposure varied. This specimen was peripheral blood mononuclear cells (PBMCs), taken at baseline. These receptors were obtained from a human donor with classical Hodgkin lymphoma.

Concerning this clone: At the DNA level, this CDR3 is encoded by other sequences in the same sample as well. The chain combines TRBV5-1 with TRBJ2-5, with no clear D. This CDR3 has 12 amino acids. The V gene's germline CDR1 is SGHRS and CDR2 YFSETQ. V was shortened by 0 bases and J by 2 bases, with 2 bases between the two germline ends. CDR3 loop: CASSLAQETQYF. The CDR3 DNA is TGCGCCAGCAGCTTGGCACAAGAGACCCAGTACTTC.

The chain has TRBV5-6 and TRBJ2-2; D is unresolved. Trimming left V 2 bases short and J 5 bases short, with 7 bases between. Germline loops: CDR1 SGHDT, CDR2 YYEEEE. CDR3 length: 13 residues. CDR3 protein: CASSFRETGELFF. The CDR3 DNA reads TGTGCCAGCAGCTTTCGAGAAACCGGGGAGCTGTTTTTT.

The gene calls are TRBV10-1 and TRBJ2-1; TRBD2 might be the D (7 bases). Germline values: CDR1 WNHNN, CDR2 SYGVQD (reference sequence). This CDR3 region has 15 residues. Trimming shortened V by 2 bases and J by 8 bases, and 16 bases separated the two germline ends. CDR3 nucleotide sequence: TGCGCCAGCAGTGAGGGTACGGGGGGCAGGGATGAGCAGTTCTTC. Residues: CASSEGTGGRDEQFF.

The chain uses TRBV28 and TRBJ2-1, with 11 bases identical to TRBD2. The CDR3 loop spans 18 amino acids. The germline CDR1 and CDR2 sequences are MDHEN and SYDVKM. J was trimmed by 0 bases and V by 6 bases; bases with no gene match: 10. CDR3 region: CASSRWGLAVSSYNEQFF. Here the CDR3 DNA reads TGTGCCAGCAGCAGGTGGGGACTAGCGGTCAGCTCCTACAATGAGCAGTTCTTC.

The chain employs TRBV5-1 and TRBJ2-1; TRBD1 matches at 11 bases. V lost 3 bases, J lost 7 bases, and 3 bases stayed unmatched. The CDR3 length is 14 residues. The germline V gene encodes CDR1 SGHRS and CDR2 YFSETQ. This CDR3 is CASSSGDRGNEQFF. The CDR3 region has the DNA TGCGCCAGCAGCTCCGGGGACAGGGGGAATGAGCAGTTCTTC.

This chain connects TRBV29-1 to TRBJ2-7; D gene ambiguous. CDR1 SQVTM and CDR2 ANQGSEA come from the germline V gene. Trimming shortened V by 2 bases and J by 4 bases, and 6 bases separated the two germline ends. This CDR3 is 11 amino acids long. CDR3 sequence (DNA): TGCAGCGTTGAACAGGAATACGAGCAGTACTTC. It translates to CSVEQEYEQYF.

V is TRBV5-1 and J is TRBJ2-1; 10 positions agree with TRBD1. The length of the CDR3 is 16 residues. Germline CDR1 reads SGHRS; CDR2 reads YFSETQ. The trim removed 4 bases at V and 9 bases at J, leaving 13 bases unmatched. This CDR3 reads CASSPPGQGLSREQFF. In DNA form, the CDR3 reads TGCGCCAGCAGCCCACCGGGACAGGGGTTATCGCGTGAGCAGTTCTTC. Filled out from reference TRBV5-1 and TRBJ2-1, the complete variable domain reads KAGVTQTPRYLIKTRGQQVTLSCSPISGHRSVSWYQQTPGQGLQFLFEYFSETQRNKGNFPGRFSGRQFSNSRSEMNVSTLELGDSALYLCASSPPGQGLSREQFFGPGTRLTVL.

The chain has TRBV19 and TRBJ1-1, with D perhaps TRBD1 (5 bases). CDR3 length equals 14 residues. Germline CDR1 is LNHDA and CDR2 is SQIVND (reference sequence). The ends were cut back, 10 bases at V and 0 bases at J, with 15 bases in the middle. Written as DNA, the CDR3 is TGTGCCACCAGACAGTCAACGATGAACACTGAAGCTTTCTTT. As protein: CATRQSTMNTEAFF.